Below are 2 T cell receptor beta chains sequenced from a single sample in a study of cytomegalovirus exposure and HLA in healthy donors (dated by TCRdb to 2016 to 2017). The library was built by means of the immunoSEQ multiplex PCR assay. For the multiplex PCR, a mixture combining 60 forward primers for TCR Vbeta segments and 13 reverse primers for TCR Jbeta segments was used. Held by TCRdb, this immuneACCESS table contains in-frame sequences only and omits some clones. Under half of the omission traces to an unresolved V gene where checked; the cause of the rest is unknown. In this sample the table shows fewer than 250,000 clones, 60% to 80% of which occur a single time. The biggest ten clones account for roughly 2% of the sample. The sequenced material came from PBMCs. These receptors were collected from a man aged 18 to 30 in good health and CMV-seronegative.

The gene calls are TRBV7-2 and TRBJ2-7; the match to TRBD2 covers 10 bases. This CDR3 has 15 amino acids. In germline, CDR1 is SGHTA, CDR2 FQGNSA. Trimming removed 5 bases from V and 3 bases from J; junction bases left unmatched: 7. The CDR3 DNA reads TGTGCCAGCAGCCCTAGCGGGAGTTGGGACTACGAGCAGTACTTC. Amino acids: CASSPSGSWDYEQYF.

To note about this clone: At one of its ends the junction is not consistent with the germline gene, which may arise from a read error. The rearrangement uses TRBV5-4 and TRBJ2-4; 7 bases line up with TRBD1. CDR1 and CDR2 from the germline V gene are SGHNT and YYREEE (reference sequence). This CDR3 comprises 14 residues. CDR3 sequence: CASSSPLNGQDKYF. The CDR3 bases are TGCGCCAGCAGCTCTCCTTTGAACGGACAGGACAAGTACTTC.